Following are 27 T cell receptor beta chains from one sample sequenced in a study of regulatory T cells in long-lasting Graves disease. CDR3 regions were amplified by Arm-PCR using iRepertoire HTBI primers to build TCR beta libraries. MiXCR, run by TCRdb on the multiplex PCR reads, gives a single entry per CDR3 protein. Of around 400,000 distinct CDR3 sequences in the sample, less than 20% were seen once. Time point meaning: newly diagnosed GD, antithyroid drugs for less than 3 months. Construction of the TCR library relied on RNA isolated from PBMCs. The source material was peripheral blood mononuclear cells (PBMCs), sampled at new diagnosis, from a patient treated with antithyroid drugs. These receptors originate from a female donor with Graves disease.

This clonotype has ten or more counts. V and J are TRBV27 and TRBJ1-1; D is perhaps TRBD1 (5 bases). The CDR3 has 13 amino acids. Trimming took 5 bases from V and 3 from J, leaving 10 bases between them. CDR1 is MNHEY, CDR2 SMNVEV, per germline (reference sequence). This CDR3 reads CASSPRGDTEAFF. CDR3 coding DNA: TGTGCCAGCAGTCCCCGGGGGGACACTGAAGCTTTCTTT.

This clonotype appeared many times. The CDR3: CASGLVGTSGELFF. Here the CDR3 DNA reads TGTGCTAGTGGTTTGGTAGGGACCTCCGGGGAGCTGTTTTTT. The genes are TRBV12-5 and TRBJ2-2, with D perhaps matching TRBD1 or TRBD2 (5 bases each). The V end was cut by 0 bases, the J end by 6 bases, with 8 bases between. Germline lookup yields CDR1 LGHNT and CDR2 FRNRAP. The CDR3 length is 14 residues.

This clonotype showed up many times. The chain is built from TRBV20-1 and TRBJ2-3; perhaps TRBD1 as D (5 bases). The end of the DNA fits TRBJ2-7 better, so the J call may be wrong. CDR1 DFQATT and CDR2 SNEGSKA come from the germline V gene (reference sequence). The CDR3 is 14 amino acids. This chain's CDR3 is CSARDRVVAYEQYF. CDR3 DNA sequence: TGCAGTGCTAGAGACAGGGTTGTGGCCTACGAGCAGTACTTC.

This chain links TRBV19 with TRBJ2-3, with 8 bases fitting TRBD2. Germline assignment: CDR1 LNHDA and CDR2 SQIVND (reference sequence). CDR3 length equals 15 residues. J lost 0 bases, V lost 4 bases, and 3 bases had no gene match. DNA for the CDR3: TGTGCCAGTAGTACCCAGCGGGAGAGCACAGATACGCAGTATTTT. Translated, it gives CASSTQRESTDTQYF.

This clonotype was detected ten times or more. The gene calls are TRBV20-1 and TRBJ1-5; TRBD1 might be the D (5 bases). V shed 4 bases and J shed 8 bases, with 12 bases lying between them. Germline lookup yields CDR1 DFQATT and CDR2 SNEGSKA (reference sequence). CDR3 length equals 12 residues. This CDR3 reads CSANGGGEPQHF. CDR3 coding DNA: TGCAGTGCTAACGGGGGAGGGGAGCCCCAGCATTTT.

Many counts were recorded for this clonotype. This chain joins TRBV18 and TRBJ2-5; possibly TRBD1 for D (6 bases). Germline-derived CDR1 and CDR2 are KGHSH and LQKENI. The CDR3 is 13 amino acids. The V end was cut by 6 bases, the J end by 2 bases, with 10 bases between. CDR3 in amino acids: CASSRDTQETQYF. In DNA form, the CDR3 reads TGTGCCAGCTCCCGGGACACTCAAGAGACCCAGTACTTC. The variable domain in full, completed from reference TRBV18 and TRBJ2-5, reads NAGVMQNPRHLVRRRGQEARLRCSPMKGHSHVYWYRQLPEEGLKFMVYLQKENIIDESGMPKERFSAEFPKEGPSILRIQQVVRGDSAAYFCASSRDTQETQYFGPGTRLLVL.

This clonotype was observed at least ten times. The chain has TRBV18 and TRBJ1-1; D gene unclear. Trimming removed 1 base from V and 4 bases from J, with 10 bases in between. Germline V gives CDR1 KGHSH, CDR2 LQKENI. CDR3 length: 14 amino acids. CDR3 nucleotides: TGTGCCAGCTCACCACTTGGGGAGGTCACTGAAGCTTTCTTT. Translated, it gives CASSPLGEVTEAFF.

The V gene is TRBV3-1, the J gene TRBJ2-5, with D perhaps matching TRBD1 or TRBD2 (6 bases each). Per the germline V gene, CDR1 is LGHDT and CDR2 is YNNKEL (reference sequence). Trimming left V 2 bases short and J 3 bases short, with 7 bases between. CDR3 length equals 13 residues. The CDR3 nucleotides are TGTGCCAGCAGCCAAAGGGGGGAAGAGACCCAGTACTTC. Its translation: CASSQRGEETQYF.

Ten or more counts support this clonotype. The V and J genes are TRBV7-2 and TRBJ1-3, with a weak D call TRBD1 (6 bases). Germline values: CDR1 SGHTA, CDR2 FQGNSA. V was shortened by 4 bases and J by 3 bases, with 13 bases between the two germline ends. This CDR3 region has 15 residues. CDR3 region: CASSSNREGGNTIYF. DNA of the CDR3: TGTGCCAGCAGCTCCAACAGGGAGGGTGGAAACACCATATATTTT.

This clonotype was picked up many times. The chain joins TRBV28 to TRBJ1-2; D is possibly TRBD1 (6 bases). This CDR3 region has 15 residues. From germline, CDR1 is MDHEN and CDR2 SYDVKM. Trimming left V 5 bases short and J 4 bases short, with 17 bases between. The CDR3 region has the DNA TGTGCCAGCAGTACCCCCGAGGGGGTGCCCTATGGCTACACCTTC. This encodes CASSTPEGVPYGYTF.

In its sample, this clonotype was seen many times. The V call is TRBV27, the J call TRBJ1-5, with D perhaps TRBD1 (5 bases). CDR3 length equals 13 residues. V shed 1 base and J shed 7 bases, with 8 bases lying between them. Per germline, CDR1 MNHEY and CDR2 SMNVEV (reference sequence). CDR3 coding DNA: TGTGCCAGCAGTTTATTCCAGGGCCAGCCCCAGCATTTT. This sequence encodes CASSLFQGQPQHF.

The CDR3 loop is CASSYVGGSRNSPLHF. CDR3 coding DNA: TGTGCCAGCAGTTACGTCGGGGGCTCTCGGAATTCACCCCTCCACTTT. V gene TRBV6-5 combines with J gene TRBJ1-6, with a tentative D call TRBD1 (6 bases). Germline assignment: CDR1 MNHEY and CDR2 SVGAGI. This CDR3 comprises 16 residues. Trimming took off 2 bases at V and 7 bases at J, with 15 bases between the two ends.

V and J are TRBV28 and TRBJ2-7; 7 bases fit TRBD1. The germline V gene encodes CDR1 MDHEN and CDR2 SYDVKM. This CDR3 comprises 14 residues. J gave up 6 bases and V 5 bases, and 10 bases lay outside the gene matches. CDR3 nucleotides: TGTGCCAGCAGTCTACCCTGGGACAGCTCCGAGCAGTACTTC. It specifies CASSLPWDSSEQYF.

This clonotype was observed a handful of times. The chain has TRBV4-3 and TRBJ2-1, with a possible D match to TRBD1 (6 bases). CDR3 size: 17 residues. The ends were cut back, 0 bases at V and 4 bases at J, with 16 bases in the middle. The germline CDR1 and CDR2 sequences are LGHNA and YSLEER. CDR3 amino acids: CASSQDLTGTRYNEQFF. As DNA, the CDR3 is TGCGCCAGCAGCCAAGATCTCACAGGGACGAGGTACAATGAGCAGTTCTTC.

This clonotype has more than one count but fewer than ten. The chain uses TRBV18 and TRBJ2-4; TRBD1 aligns across 7 bases. The CDR3 covers 14 residues. Trimming at V came to 1 base and at J to 8 bases, leaving 5 bases not matched to a gene. Germline V gene data show CDR1 as KGHSH and CDR2 as LQKENI. Here the CDR3 reads CASSPHRGGYIQYF. The CDR3 DNA follows: TGTGCCAGCTCACCACACAGGGGTGGGTACATTCAGTACTTC.

This clonotype was counted ten times or more. The chain employs TRBV12-5 and TRBJ2-7; 13 bases fit TRBD2. Per the germline V gene, CDR1 is LGHNT and CDR2 is FRNRAP. The CDR3 spans 19 residues. The V gene end was trimmed by 5 bases and the J gene end by 2 bases; junction bases not matched to a gene: 15. CDR3 nucleotides: TGTGCTAGTGGTCTGGAGACTAGCGGGAGGATAGTCTTGCCCTACGAGCAGTACTTC. Residues: CASGLETSGRIVLPYEQYF.

A few counts support this clonotype. The rearrangement links TRBV7-2 to TRBJ1-6; D is unresolved. V lost 4 bases and J lost 8, with 12 bases in between. Germline CDR1 reads SGHTA; CDR2 reads FQGNSA. The CDR3 is 14 residues long. The CDR3 nucleotides are TGTGCCAGCAGCTCCCCCGAGAGCTATTCACCCCTCCACTTT. Its protein product is CASSSPESYSPLHF.

This clonotype was found many times. The chain uses TRBV6-2 or TRBV6-3 and TRBJ2-3; D not resolved. The germline gives CDR1 MNHEY, CDR2 SVGEGT. The CDR3 is 13 residues long. With 0 bases removed from V and 7 bases from J, the gap between germline ends came to 8 bases. The CDR3 is CASSYSAEHTQYF. The CDR3 DNA is TGTGCCAGCAGTTACTCGGCGGAGCATACGCAGTATTTT.

This clonotype has only a few counts. The V gene is TRBV25-1, the J gene TRBJ1-1; no definite D call. The CDR3 is 12 residues long. Trimming left V 6 bases short and J 5 bases short, with 10 bases between. Germline assignment: CDR1 MGHDK and CDR2 SYGVNS. CDR3 region: CASRIDGTEAFF. The CDR3, as DNA: TGTGCCAGCAGGATTGACGGGACTGAAGCTTTCTTT.

This clonotype was picked up many times. The chain joins TRBV12-3 or TRBV12-4 to TRBJ1-3; D is unclear. Trimming shortened V by 7 bases and J by 0 bases, and 16 bases separated the two germline ends. This CDR3 is built from 16 residues. The CDR3: CASTPPGPSSGNTIYF. The CDR3 region has the DNA TGTGCCAGCACTCCCCCGGGCCCCAGCTCTGGAAACACCATATATTTT.

There are many counts of this clonotype. This chain joins TRBV12-3 or TRBV12-4 and TRBJ1-1; 9 bases are shared with TRBD1. The V and J ends lost 5 bases and 2 bases, in that order; junction bases with no gene match: 6. CDR3 length: 15 amino acids. CDR3 loop: CASSTRQGVNTEAFF. Here the CDR3 DNA reads TGTGCCAGCAGTACCCGACAGGGGGTAAACACTGAAGCTTTCTTT.

This clonotype came up many times. The rearrangement uses TRBV12-3 or TRBV12-4 and TRBJ2-3, with a weak D call TRBD2 (6 bases). V shed 5 bases and J shed 0 bases, with 12 bases lying between them. The CDR3 is made up of 15 amino acids. CDR3 sequence reads: CASSVSGRSTDTQYF. The CDR3 bases are TGTGCCAGCAGTGTTAGCGGACGTAGCACAGATACGCAGTATTTT.

Many counts were recorded for this clonotype. The chain has TRBV20-1 and TRBJ2-7, with no clear D. V lost 0 bases, J lost 2 bases, and 11 bases lay in between. Per germline, CDR1 DFQATT and CDR2 SNEGSKA (reference sequence). The CDR3 loop spans 14 amino acids. The CDR3 DNA reads TGCAGTGCTAGAGATCGGGTAGAACCCTACGAGCAGTACTTC. This encodes CSARDRVEPYEQYF.

The chain uses TRBV5-1 and TRBJ2-3; no definite D call. The germline gives CDR1 SGHRS, CDR2 YFSETQ. V was cut by 4 bases and J by 6 bases, with 15 bases left in between. The CDR3 contains 14 residues. The CDR3: CASSPSDRRDTQYF. The CDR3, as DNA: TGCGCCAGCAGCCCGTCGGACCGGCGGGATACGCAGTATTTT.

This chain connects TRBV20-1 to TRBJ1-1; D is uncertain. The CDR3 is 15 amino acids. The germline CDR1 and CDR2 sequences are DFQATT and SNEGSKA (reference sequence). V was pared by 0 bases and J by 1 base, with 12 bases between. DNA for the CDR3: TGCAGTGCTAGAGAGAGATTTACAGAGAACACTGAAGCTTTCTTT. Its translation: CSARERFTENTEAFF.

At least ten counts were recorded for this clonotype. This sequence joins TRBV7-6 and TRBJ2-7, with TRBD1 matching 7 bases. V lost 3 bases, J lost 3 bases, and 8 bases stayed unmatched. This CDR3 is built from 15 residues. Looked up from germline, CDR1 is SGHVS and CDR2 is FNYEAQ. CDR3 coding DNA: TGTGCCAGCAGCTTTTTGGGACAGTTCGTCTACGAGCAGTACTTC. It is translated as CASSFLGQFVYEQYF. Full variable domain (remainder filled in from reference TRBV7-6 and TRBJ2-7): GAGVSQSPRYKVTKRGQDVALRCDPISGHVSLYWYRQALGQGPEFLTYFNYEAQQDKSGLPNDRFSAERPEGSISTLTIQRTEQRDSAMYRCASSFLGQFVYEQYFGPGTRLTVT.

This clonotype showed up many times. The junction departs from germline at one end; a sequencing error may be responsible. The genes are TRBV12-3 or TRBV12-4 and TRBJ2-3, with 9 nucleotides matching TRBD2. This CDR3 has 14 amino acids. The CDR3 loop is CVSSSSGGTDTQYF. Written as DNA, the CDR3 is TGTGTCAGCTCATCTAGCGGGGGCACAGATACGCAGTATTTT.